This entry lists 10 T cell receptor beta chains sequenced from one sample in a study of CD8 T cells in ankylosing spondylitis. Which antigens these TCRs recognize remains unknown. General study findings and limits: Several highly homologous variants made up a TCR beta motif, and this motif appeared characteristic of ankylosing spondylitis blood.

From the 5' RACE reads, TCRdb called clonotypes with MiXCR, one entry per CDR3 protein. The sample lists around 770,000 distinct CDR3 sequences, over 15% occurring once. The material sequenced was blood, either unsorted or a sorted T cell fraction (not recorded which). The receptors were sampled from a male donor with ankylosing spondylitis.

This clonotype was recorded a few times. The genes are TRBV5-1 and TRBJ2-7; no firm D call. Looked up from germline, CDR1 is SGHRS and CDR2 is YFSETQ. V was trimmed by 2 bases and J by 3 bases, leaving 12 bases between them. The CDR3 contains 14 residues. The CDR3 DNA reads as TGCGCCAGCAGCTTAAGGCAGTCCTACTACGAGCAGTACTTC. Translation: CASSLRQSYYEQYF.

This clonotype was picked up a small number of times. The V and J genes are TRBV4-3 and TRBJ2-3; the match to TRBD2 covers 13 bases. The CDR3 spans 19 residues. The J segment lost 2 bases and the V segment lost 1 base, leaving 9 bases of the junction unmatched. Germline V gives CDR1 LGHNA, CDR2 YSLEER. The CDR3 spells CASSQVWGLAGFSTDTQYF. CDR3 sequence (DNA): TGCGCCAGCAGCCAAGTTTGGGGACTAGCGGGATTTTCCACAGATACGCAGTATTTT.

This clonotype was seen a handful of times. The chain carries TRBV5-1 and TRBJ2-2; 7 positions agree with TRBD1. The germline V gene has CDR1 SGHRS and CDR2 YFSETQ. The ends lost 0 bases at V and 1 base at J; junction bases unmatched: 3. The CDR3 loop spans 16 amino acids. DNA of the CDR3: TGCGCCAGCAGCTTGGGTGACAGGGAGAACACCGGGGAGCTGTTTTTT. It yields the protein CASSLGDRENTGELFF.

This clonotype was seen a handful of times. V usage is TRBV3-1 and J usage is TRBJ1-5; D is unclear. V lost 1 base, J lost 2 bases, and 9 bases lay in between. This CDR3 is 15 amino acids long. Germline V CDR1 and CDR2: LGHDT, YNNKEL (reference sequence). In DNA, the CDR3 is TGTGCCAGCAGCCAAGGGCCGAGGGGCAATCAGCCCCAGCATTTT. Its protein product is CASSQGPRGNQPQHF. Using reference TRBV3-1 and TRBJ1-5 for the parts outside the CDR3, the full variable domain is DTAVSQTPKYLVTQMGNDKSIKCEQNLGHDTMYWYKQDSKKFLKIMFSYNNKELIINETVPNRFSPKSPDKAHLNLHINSLELGDSAVYFCASSQGPRGNQPQHFGDGTRLSIL.

This clonotype came up a few times. This sequence joins TRBV29-1 and TRBJ1-1, with TRBD1 identical over 7 bases. Losses at the gene ends were 0 bases for V and 4 bases for J; bases not matched to a gene: 11. CDR1 is SQVTM, CDR2 ANQGSEA, per germline. The CDR3 is 16 amino acids. The CDR3 loop reads CSVEDQGGRGFTEAFF. CDR3 nucleotide sequence: TGCAGCGTTGAAGATCAGGGGGGCAGGGGGTTCACTGAAGCTTTCTTT.

This clonotype came up a few times. The chain employs TRBV6-4 and TRBJ2-1; D gene ambiguous. The CDR3 extends over 15 amino acids. Germline assignment: CDR1 MRHNA and CDR2 SNTAGT. The germline V and J ends were trimmed by 5 bases and 0 bases, with 11 bases remaining between them. Written as DNA, the CDR3 is TGTGCCAGCAGTCCCTTACCCAGCTCCTACAATGAGCAGTTCTTC. Protein sequence: CASSPLPSSYNEQFF.

The chain recombines TRBV25-1 with TRBJ2-3; D possibly corresponds to TRBD2 (6 bases). CDR1 MGHDK and CDR2 SYGVNS come from the germline V gene. Trimming took 0 bases from V and 0 from J, leaving 13 bases between them. The CDR3 has 17 amino acids. The CDR3 sequence: CASSEYYGTASTDTQYF. For the CDR3, the DNA is TGTGCCAGCAGTGAATACTACGGGACTGCAAGCACAGATACGCAGTATTTT.

This clonotype showed up just a few times. The chain uses TRBV6-1 and TRBJ2-7; D perhaps matches TRBD1 (5 bases). Trimming cost V 6 bases and J 4 bases, with 10 bases left between them. The germline V gene encodes CDR1 MNHNS and CDR2 SASEGT. The CDR3 is made up of 12 amino acids. Here the CDR3 reads CASSPRVYEQYF. CDR3 coding DNA: TGTGCCAGCAGCCCCAGGGTGTACGAGCAGTACTTC.

This clonotype was counted a few times. In nucleotides, the CDR3 is TGCGCCAGCAGCCAAGAACCCGGGGGAGCTGAAGCTTTCTTT. Translated: CASSQEPGGAEAFF. The genes are TRBV4-3 and TRBJ1-1, with D possibly TRBD1 on 5 matching bases. The germline V and J ends were trimmed by 0 bases and 6 bases, with 11 bases remaining between them. The CDR3 extends over 14 amino acids. CDR1 and CDR2 (germline): LGHNA, YSLEER.

This clonotype was observed a few times. The chain combines TRBV3-1 with TRBJ2-1; a weak D match, TRBD2 (5 bases). The CDR3 length is 13 residues. Deletions cut 1 base from V and 12 bases from J, with 13 bases between. Germline V gene data show CDR1 as LGHDT and CDR2 as YNNKEL (reference sequence). CDR3 in amino acids: CASSQGVDGRQFF. The CDR3 DNA sequence: TGTGCCAGCAGCCAAGGAGTCGATGGGAGGCAGTTCTTC.